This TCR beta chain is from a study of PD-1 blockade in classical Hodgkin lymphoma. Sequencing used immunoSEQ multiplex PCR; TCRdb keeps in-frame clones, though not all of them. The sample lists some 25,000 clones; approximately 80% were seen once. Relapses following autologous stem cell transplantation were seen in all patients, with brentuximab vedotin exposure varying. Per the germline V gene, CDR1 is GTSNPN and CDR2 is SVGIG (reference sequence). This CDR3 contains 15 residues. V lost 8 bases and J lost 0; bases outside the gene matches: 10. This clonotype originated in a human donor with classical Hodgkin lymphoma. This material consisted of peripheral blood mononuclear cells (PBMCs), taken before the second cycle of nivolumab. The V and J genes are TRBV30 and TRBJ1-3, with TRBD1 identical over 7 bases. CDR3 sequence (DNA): TGTGCCCGCAGAGACAGGGTCTTCTCTGGAAACACCATATATTTT. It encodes CARRDRVFSGNTIYF.